Listed here are 17 T cell receptor beta chains from one sample, sequenced in a study of T cell changes during pregnancy in multiple sclerosis. Clones were read by immunoSEQ multiplex PCR, and TCRdb kept only the in-frame ones, dropping some. The sample comprises over 55,000 clones, approximately 94% of which are singletons, and roughly 3.5% rests with the top ten. Specimen: CD8+ T cells from peripheral blood mononuclear cells, collected in the third trimester of pregnancy. Receptors were obtained from a female donor with multiple sclerosis, enrolled in a pregnancy study.

This chain links TRBV28 with TRBJ2-7; the match to TRBD1 covers 7 bases. Trimming at V came to 5 bases and at J to 3 bases, leaving 4 bases not matched to a gene. Per germline, CDR1 MDHEN and CDR2 SYDVKM. CDR3 length equals 13 residues. CDR3 sequence: CASSPTGFYEQYF. CDR3 nucleotides: TGTGCCAGCAGTCCGACAGGGTTCTACGAGCAGTACTTC.

The V and J genes are TRBV25-1 and TRBJ1-1; D gene uncertain. Between the trimmed V and J ends, which lost 4 bases and 6 bases, there was a span of 3 bases. The CDR3 loop spans 10 amino acids. Looked up from germline, CDR1 is MGHDK and CDR2 is SYGVNS. CDR3: CASSGPEAFF. The CDR3 DNA sequence: TGTGCCAGCAGTGGGCCTGAAGCTTTCTTT.

This clone appeared once. DNA of the CDR3: TGTGCCAGCAGCTTAGGAGGGAGCTACGAGCAGTACTTC. This translates into CASSLGGSYEQYF. The V gene is TRBV13, the J gene TRBJ2-7; the D gene is possibly TRBD2 (5 bases). The V gene's germline CDR1 is PRHDT and CDR2 FYEKMQ (reference sequence). The CDR3 has 13 amino acids. Trimming took 0 bases from V and 3 from J, leaving 6 bases between them.

This chain links TRBV29-1 with TRBJ1-5, with 10 bases fitting TRBD1. This CDR3 is built from 13 residues. The J segment lost 9 bases and the V segment lost 7 bases, leaving 9 bases of the junction unmatched. From germline, CDR1 is SQVTM and CDR2 ANQGSEA. The CDR3 nucleotides read TGCAGCGCCAAGGAGGACAGGGGGAGGCCCCAGCATTTT. It specifies CSAKEDRGRPQHF.

The rearrangement uses TRBV9 and TRBJ2-3; maybe TRBD2 (5 bases). The CDR3 has 14 amino acids. The germline V gene has CDR1 SGDLS and CDR2 YYNGEE. V shed 2 bases and J shed 2 bases, with 9 bases lying between them. CDR3 sequence reads: CASSVEGVTDTQYF. Written as DNA, the CDR3 is TGTGCCAGCAGCGTCGAGGGAGTCACAGATACGCAGTATTTT.

J is TRBJ1-3 and V is TRBV29-1, with 7 bases fitting TRBD1. V shed 6 bases and J 2 bases; nucleotides not matched to a gene: 7. Germline assignment: CDR1 SQVTM and CDR2 ANQGSEA. The CDR3 consists of 14 residues. The CDR3 region is CSVVTGPTGNTIYF. CDR3 coding DNA: TGCAGCGTGGTGACAGGGCCAACTGGAAACACCATATATTTT.

This rearrangement joins TRBV7-9 to TRBJ2-7; D might be TRBD2 (6 bases). In germline, CDR1 is SEHNR, CDR2 FQNEAQ (reference sequence). Trimming pared 8 bases from V and 6 bases from J, leaving 14 bases between. There are 12 residues in the CDR3. Here the CDR3 reads CASCGGSGEQYF. The CDR3 DNA reads as TGTGCCAGCTGTGGGGGGAGCGGCGAGCAGTACTTC.

The chain recombines TRBV14 with TRBJ2-7; 10 bases align to TRBD2. CDR1 is SGHDN and CDR2 is FVKESK in the germline V gene. The CDR3 sequence is 16 residues long. V shed 0 bases and J 3 bases; nucleotides not matched to a gene: 5. The CDR3 loop is CASSQEWLAGDYEQYF. The CDR3 nucleotides are TGTGCCAGCAGCCAAGAATGGCTAGCGGGAGACTACGAGCAGTACTTC.

This rearrangement joins TRBV4-1 to TRBJ2-7, with 11 nucleotides matching TRBD2. V lost 4 bases and J lost 4; bases outside the gene matches: 6. The germline V gene has CDR1 MGHRA and CDR2 YSYEKL. This CDR3 is built from 15 residues. The CDR3 sequence is CASSPTSGRSYEQYF. The CDR3 DNA reads as TGCGCCAGCAGCCCCACTAGCGGGAGATCTTACGAGCAGTACTTC.

The rearrangement uses TRBV28 and TRBJ1-2, with TRBD1 as a possible D gene (6 bases). CDR3 length: 13 amino acids. From germline, CDR1 is MDHEN and CDR2 SYDVKM. V lost 3 bases, J lost 9 bases, and 14 bases lay in between. The CDR3 DNA is TGTGCCAGCAGTTTGAGGGGGTGGCGGAGCTACACCTTC. Protein product: CASSLRGWRSYTF.

This clone was counted between two and nine times. The V and J genes are TRBV29-1 and TRBJ1-1, with D tentatively TRBD1 (5 bases). The CDR3 totals 13 residues. The germline V gene encodes CDR1 SQVTM and CDR2 ANQGSEA. V shed 4 bases and J shed 5 bases, with 14 bases lying between them. The DNA of the CDR3 is TGCAGCGTTGGTGCGGGGCGGGGGACTGAAGCTTTCTTT. Translated, it gives CSVGAGRGTEAFF.

The rearrangement uses TRBV19 and TRBJ1-2; 7 bases align to TRBD1. The CDR3 length is 16 residues. J gave up 2 bases and V 7 bases, and 13 bases lay outside the gene matches. The germline CDR1 and CDR2 sequences are LNHDA and SQIVND (reference sequence). CDR3 in DNA: TGTGCCAGTAACCACGTCGACAGGGTGGAGAACTATGGCTACACCTTC. Translation gives CASNHVDRVENYGYTF.

This clone was counted once. The rearrangement joins TRBV19 to TRBJ2-7; D is perhaps TRBD2 (6 bases). This CDR3 has 16 residues. V dropped 6 bases and J dropped 6 bases, with 24 bases sitting between them. Germline V gives CDR1 LNHDA, CDR2 SQIVND (reference sequence). The CDR3 loop is CASSLAGPSLSFEQYF. The CDR3 nucleotides are TGTGCCAGTAGCCTCGCGGGACCCTCGTTGTCGTTCGAGCAGTACTTC.

The rearrangement uses TRBV5-1 and TRBJ2-2; D possibly corresponds to TRBD1 (5 bases). Trimming cost V 2 bases and J 2 bases, with 7 bases left between them. CDR1 and CDR2 (germline): SGHRS, YFSETQ. The CDR3 is 14 residues long. The CDR3 nucleotides read TGCGCCAGCAGCTTTGGACAAAACACCGGGGAGCTGTTTTTT. Translating gives CASSFGQNTGELFF.

The J gene is TRBJ2-7, the V gene TRBV11-2, with 9 bases identical to TRBD1. V trimming: 5 bases; J trimming: 1 base; junction bases outside the gene matches: 6. The germline gives CDR1 SGHAT, CDR2 FQNNGV. The CDR3 extends over 15 amino acids. CDR3 loop: CASSPTGTGSYEQYF. The CDR3 bases are TGTGCCAGCAGCCCGACCGGGACAGGGTCCTACGAGCAGTACTTC.

This sequence joins TRBV6-5 and TRBJ2-7; D might be TRBD2 (5 bases). Germline V CDR1 and CDR2: MNHEY, SVGAGI. The ends were cut back, 0 bases at V and 5 bases at J, with 11 bases in the middle. The CDR3 is made up of 14 amino acids. CDR3 in amino acids: CASSYSRGFHEQYF. CDR3 in DNA: TGTGCCAGCAGTTACTCTCGGGGTTTCCACGAGCAGTACTTC.

The chain links TRBV7-9 to TRBJ1-1; a possible D gene is TRBD1 (6 bases). Trimming took 3 bases from V and 0 from J, leaving 11 bases between them. This CDR3 spans 15 amino acids. Germline CDR1 reads SEHNR; CDR2 reads FQNEAQ (reference sequence). The CDR3 DNA follows: TGTGCCAGCAGCTTCCCCGGACAGTTGAACACTGAAGCTTTCTTT. Residues: CASSFPGQLNTEAFF.